This T cell receptor beta chain appears in the sequencing data of a study of shared clonotypes between healthy human individuals. Study observations and caveats: When compared with the clonotypes that were shared by all four sorted-subset donors, the non-shared clonotypes turned out to have lower generation probabilities.

Of note for this clone: Its antigen is not identified.

The assay used deep level. Assay: immunoSEQ multiplex PCR; the TCRdb copy retains only in-frame clones and omits some. The table shows approximately 700,000 clones, with more than 70% occurring only once. The source material was memory CD4+ T cells sorted from blood. Subset of the sample: CD45RA-negative fraction. The sequence came from a woman in her 30s in good health.

The CDR3 protein is CASSRTSGSNEQFF. The CDR3 region has the DNA TGTGCCAGCAGTCGGACTAGCGGGAGCAATGAGCAGTTCTTC. The chain carries TRBV7-7 and TRBJ2-1; 13 bases fit TRBD2. This CDR3 comprises 14 residues. Losses at the gene ends were 6 bases for V and 6 bases for J; bases not matched to a gene: 2. The germline V gene encodes CDR1 SSHAT and CDR2 FNYEAQ (reference sequence).